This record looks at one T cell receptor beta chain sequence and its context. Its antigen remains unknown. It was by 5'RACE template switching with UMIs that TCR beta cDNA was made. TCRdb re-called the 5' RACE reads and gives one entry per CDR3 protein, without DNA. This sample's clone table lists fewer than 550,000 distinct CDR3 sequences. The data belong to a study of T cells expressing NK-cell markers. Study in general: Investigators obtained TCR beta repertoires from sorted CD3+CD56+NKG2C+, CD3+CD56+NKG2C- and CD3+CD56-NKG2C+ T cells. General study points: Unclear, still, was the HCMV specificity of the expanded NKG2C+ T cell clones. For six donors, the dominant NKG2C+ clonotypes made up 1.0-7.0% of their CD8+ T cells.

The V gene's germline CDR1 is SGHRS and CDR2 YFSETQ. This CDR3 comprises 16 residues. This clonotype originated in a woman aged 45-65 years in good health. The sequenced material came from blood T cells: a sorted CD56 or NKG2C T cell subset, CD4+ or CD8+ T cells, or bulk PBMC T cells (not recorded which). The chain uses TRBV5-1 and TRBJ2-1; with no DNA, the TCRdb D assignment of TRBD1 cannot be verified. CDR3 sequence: CASSFFGTGSYNEQFF.